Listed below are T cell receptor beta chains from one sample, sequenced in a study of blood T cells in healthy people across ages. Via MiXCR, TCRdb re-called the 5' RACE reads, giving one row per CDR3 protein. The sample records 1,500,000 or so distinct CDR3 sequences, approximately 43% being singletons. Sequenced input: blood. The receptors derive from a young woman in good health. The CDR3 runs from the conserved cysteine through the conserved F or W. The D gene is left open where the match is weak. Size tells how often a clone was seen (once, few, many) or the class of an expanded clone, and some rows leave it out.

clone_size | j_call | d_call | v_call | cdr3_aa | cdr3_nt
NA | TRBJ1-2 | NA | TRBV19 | CASNPGANYGYTF | TGTGCCAGTAATCCAGGGGCTAACTATGGCTACACCTTC
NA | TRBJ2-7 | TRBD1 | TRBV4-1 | CASSQGTGIGYEQYF | TGCGCCAGCAGCCAGGGGACAGGGATAGGCTACGAGCAGTACTTC
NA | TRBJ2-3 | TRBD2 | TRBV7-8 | CASSLFSSGATDTQYF | TGTGCCAGCAGCTTGTTCTCTAGCGGGGCCACAGATACGCAGTATTTT
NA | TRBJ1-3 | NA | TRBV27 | CASSPGPRETGNTIYF | TGTGCCAGCAGTCCTGGGCCCCGTGAGACTGGAAACACCATATATTTT
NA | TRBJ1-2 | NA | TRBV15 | CATSRDPPQGRPPNCGYTF | TGTGCCACCAGCAGAGATCCCCCTCAAGGTCGACCTCCGAATTGTGGCTACACCTTC
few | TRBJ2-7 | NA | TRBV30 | CAWSKRFDEQYF | TGTGCCTGGAGTAAGCGATTCGACGAGCAGTACTTC
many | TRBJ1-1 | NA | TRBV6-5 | CASSYSGGNTEAFF | TGTGCCAGCAGTTATTCCGGGGGGAACACTGAAGCTTTCTTT
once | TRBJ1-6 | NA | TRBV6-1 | CASSRSLSNSPLHF | TGTGCCAGCAGCCGCAGTCTTTCCAATTCACCCCTCCACTTT
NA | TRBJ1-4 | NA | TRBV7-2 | CASSLAGTGEKLFF | TGTGCCAGCAGCTTAGCGGGGACCGGAGAAAAACTGTTTTTT
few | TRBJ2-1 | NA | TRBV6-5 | CASRGVPRSSYNEQFF | TGTGCCAGCAGGGGTGTCCCAAGGAGCTCCTACAATGAGCAGTTCTTC
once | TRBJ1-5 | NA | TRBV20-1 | CSLDLNAYSNQPQHF | TGCAGTCTGGATTTAAACGCTTATAGCAATCAGCCCCAGCATTTT
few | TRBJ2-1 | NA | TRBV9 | CASSPHGTVGLNEQFF | TGTGCCAGCAGCCCACATGGAACAGTCGGGTTGAATGAGCAGTTCTTC
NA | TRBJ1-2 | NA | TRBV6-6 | CASTVGLTYGYTF | TGTGCCAGCACGGTGGGGCTTACCTATGGCTACACCTTC
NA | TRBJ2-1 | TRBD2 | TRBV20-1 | CSAISSGFYNEQFF | TGCAGTGCTATCTCTAGCGGCTTTTACAATGAGCAGTTCTTC
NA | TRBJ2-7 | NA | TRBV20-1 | CSAIRPISYEQYF | TGCAGTGCTATTCGCCCTATTTCCTACGAGCAGTACTTC
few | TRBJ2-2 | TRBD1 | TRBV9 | CASSVVTGDTGELFF | TGTGCCAGCAGCGTAGTTACAGGGGACACCGGGGAGCTGTTTTTT
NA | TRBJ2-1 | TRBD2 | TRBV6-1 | CAGLRGGSNNEQFF | TGTGCCGGGCTTCGGGGGGGTTCTAACAATGAGCAGTTCTTT
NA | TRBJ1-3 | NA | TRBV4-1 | CASSQVDMGFLSGNTIYF | TGCGCCAGCAGCCAAGTCGACATGGGCTTCCTCTCTGGAAACACCATATATTTT
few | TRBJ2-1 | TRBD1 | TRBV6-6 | CASSMGQVFSYNEQFF | TGTGCCAGCAGTATGGGACAGGTGTTCTCCTACAATGAGCAGTTCTTC
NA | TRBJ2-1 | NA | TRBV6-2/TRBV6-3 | CASRITGSSYNEQFF | TGTGCCAGCAGAATCACAGGGTCCTCCTACAATGAGCAGTTCTTC
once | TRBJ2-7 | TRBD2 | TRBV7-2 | CASSVGTTYYEQYF | TGTGCCAGCAGTGTGGGGACTACCTACTACGAGCAGTACTTC
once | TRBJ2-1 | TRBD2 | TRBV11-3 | CASSFSGLAENEQFF | TGTGCCAGCAGCTTCTCCGGACTAGCTGAGAATGAGCAGTTCTTC
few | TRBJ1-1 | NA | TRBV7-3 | CASSLMAGRYTEAFF | TGTGCCAGCAGCTTAATGGCAGGGCGGTACACTGAAGCTTTCTTT
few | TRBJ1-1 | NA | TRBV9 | CASSARQMNTEAFF | TGTGCCAGCAGCGCCAGACAGATGAACACTGAAGCTTTCTTT
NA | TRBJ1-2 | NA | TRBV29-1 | CSVDKASNYGYTF | TGCAGCGTTGACAAGGCTTCTAACTATGGCTACACCTTC
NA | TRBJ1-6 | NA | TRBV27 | CASKEASSYNSPLHF | TGTGCCAGCAAGGAGGCCAGCTCCTATAATTCACCCCTCCACTTT
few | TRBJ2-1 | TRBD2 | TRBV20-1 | CSARGRTRGYNEQFF | TGCAGTGCTAGAGGCCGGACTAGAGGCTACAATGAGCAGTTCTTC
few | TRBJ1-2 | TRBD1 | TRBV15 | CATSNPGQLYGYTF | TGTGCCACCAGTAATCCGGGACAGCTCTATGGCTACACCTTC
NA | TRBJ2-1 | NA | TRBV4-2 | CASRPRAGSFSYNEQFF | TGTGCCAGCAGACCCCGGGCAGGCTCCTTCTCCTACAATGAGCAGTTCTTC
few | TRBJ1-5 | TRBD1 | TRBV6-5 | CASSYRQGLQPQHF | TGTGCCAGCAGTTACCGACAGGGGCTTCAGCCCCAGCATTTT
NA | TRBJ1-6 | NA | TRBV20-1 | CSAAGRDYNSPLHF | TGCAGTGCCGCGGGCAGGGACTATAATTCACCCCTCCACTTT
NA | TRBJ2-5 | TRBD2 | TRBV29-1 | CSVGRTSGGPQETQYF | TGCAGCGTTGGAAGGACTAGCGGGGGACCACAAGAGACCCAGTACTTC
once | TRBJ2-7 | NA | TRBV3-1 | CASSQEDMSYEQYF | TGTGCCAGCAGCCAAGAGGACATGTCCTACGAGCAGTACTTC
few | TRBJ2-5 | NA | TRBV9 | CASSVALETGQQETQYF | TGTGCCAGCAGCGTAGCTTTGGAGACGGGGCAGCAAGAGACCCAGTACTTC
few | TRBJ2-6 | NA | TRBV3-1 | CASSQERGSGANVLTF | TGTGCCAGCAGCCAAGAACGTGGCTCTGGGGCCAACGTCCTGACTTTC
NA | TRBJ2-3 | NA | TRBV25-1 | CASSESGTDTQYF | TGTGCCAGCAGTGAGTCAGGGACAGATACGCAGTATTTT
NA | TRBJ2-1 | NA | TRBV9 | CASSSRPNNEQFF | TGTGCCAGCAGCTCCCGACCCAACAATGAGCAGTTCTTC
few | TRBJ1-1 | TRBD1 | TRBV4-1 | CASSQGTGWENTEAFF | TGCGCCAGCAGCCAAGGGACAGGGTGGGAGAACACTGAAGCTTTCTTT
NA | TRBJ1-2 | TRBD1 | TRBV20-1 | CSVGQGTNYGYTF | TGCAGTGTCGGACAGGGGACAAACTATGGCTACACCTTC
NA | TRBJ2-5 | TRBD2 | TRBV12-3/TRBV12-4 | CASSNRGGRETQYF | TGTGCCTCCTCGAACCGGGGGGGCCGAGAGACCCAGTACTTC
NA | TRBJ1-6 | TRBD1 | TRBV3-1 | CASSPRGAVNSPLHF | TGTGCCAGCAGCCCCAGGGGGGCGGTTAATTCACCCCTCCACTTT
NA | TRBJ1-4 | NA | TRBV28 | CASSTLLRADNEKLFF | TGTGCCAGCAGCACTCTTCTCAGGGCGGATAATGAAAAACTGTTTTTT
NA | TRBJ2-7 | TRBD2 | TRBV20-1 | CSARGTSRSLGDEQYF | TGCAGTGCTAGGGGGACTAGCAGAAGCTTGGGGGACGAGCAGTACTTC
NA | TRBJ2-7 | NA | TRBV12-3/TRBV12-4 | CASSLDSGSFEQYF | TGTGCCAGCAGTTTAGACAGCGGGTCTTTCGAGCAGTACTTC
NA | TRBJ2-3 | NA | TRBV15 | CATSRTLADTQYF | TGTGCCACCTCGAGGACGCTAGCAGATACGCAGTATTTT
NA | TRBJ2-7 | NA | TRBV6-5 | CASSYGFTGPKMYNEQYF | TGTGCCAGCAGTTACGGGTTCACGGGACCCAAGATGTACAATGAGCAGTACTTC
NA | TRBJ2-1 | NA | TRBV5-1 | CARRPGPDLTYNEQFF | TGCGCCCGCAGACCCGGACCGGATCTTACGTACAATGAGCAGTTCTTC
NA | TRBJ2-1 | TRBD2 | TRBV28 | CASSSPGLAADNEQFF | TGTGCCAGCAGTTCCCCCGGACTAGCGGCCGACAATGAGCAGTTCTTC
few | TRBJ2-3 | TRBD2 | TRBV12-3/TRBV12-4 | CASSLAGGSGTQYF | TGTGCCAGCAGTTTGGCGGGGGGGTCCGGTACGCAGTATTTT
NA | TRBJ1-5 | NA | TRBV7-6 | CASSLSQYADQPQHF | TGTGCCAGCAGCTTAAGTCAGTACGCGGACCAGCCCCAGCATTTT
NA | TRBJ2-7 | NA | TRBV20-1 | CSFKLSYNEQYF | TGCAGTTTTAAGCTCAGTTACAATGAGCAGTACTTC
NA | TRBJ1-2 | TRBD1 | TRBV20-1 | CSATGTGNNYGYTF | TGCAGTGCTACCGGGACAGGCAATAACTATGGCTACACCTTC
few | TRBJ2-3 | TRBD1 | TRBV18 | CASSPPVGTGTQYF | TGTGCCAGCTCACCACCTGTCGGGACAGGGACGCAGTATTTT
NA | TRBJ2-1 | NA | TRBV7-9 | CASSLDSWASSYNEQFF | TGTGCCAGCAGCTTAGACTCCTGGGCATCCTCCTACAATGAGCAGTTCTTC
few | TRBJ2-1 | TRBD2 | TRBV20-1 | CSARDLGLAGASYNEQFF | TGCAGTGCTAGAGACTTAGGACTAGCGGGAGCTTCCTACAATGAGCAGTTCTTC
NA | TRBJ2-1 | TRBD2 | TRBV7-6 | CASSLVWEGFSGEQFF | TGTGCCAGCAGCTTAGTGTGGGAGGGTTTCAGCGGTGAGCAGTTCTTC
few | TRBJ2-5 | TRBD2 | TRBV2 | CASSEALAGRQETQYF | TGTGCCAGCAGTGAAGCTCTAGCGGGACGCCAAGAGACCCAGTACTTC
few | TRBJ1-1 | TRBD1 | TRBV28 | CASRSMGQSMNTEAFF | TGTGCCAGCAGGTCAATGGGACAGTCCATGAACACTGAAGCTTTCTTT
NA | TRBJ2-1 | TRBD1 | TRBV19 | CASSTGTGTVNEQFF | TGTGCCAGTAGTACCGGGACAGGCACCGTCAATGAGCAGTTCTTC